This T cell receptor beta chain was identified during a study of cytomegalovirus exposure and HLA in healthy donors (dated by TCRdb to about 2017). About the investigation overall: An earlier analysis of approximately 590 of the donors reported about 250 Gb of sequence data and about 100 million unique TCR beta sequences from around 200 million T cells. The study aimed to test whether cataloging public T cell receptors could reveal signatures of past pathogen exposure. Donor age, sex, ethnicity and CMV serostatus were compiled together with the repertoire data. An early release that covered approximately 600 HLA-typed donors contained approximately 300 gigabases of sequencing data and some 87 million unique TCR sequences. Typing coverage differed by locus: A, B, C, DRB1 and DQB1 were typed in about 620-640 donors, DQA1 in about 500, DPA1 in around 580, and DPB1 in 472. A separate validation cohort of 90 to 150 different subjects was used in addition to the roughly 700-subject first cohort. Every discovery cohort repertoire had been produced on one sequencing platform. The later analysis used no new phenotypic data to find candidate immune exposures, relying instead on TCR beta sequences and their occurrence across donors. In a later genetic analysis, genome-wide SNP genotypes for about 65% of the roughly 700 donors were used, and that subset was treated as a discovery cohort. Class I and class II HLA loci were covered by the typing at four-digit resolution. An earlier analysis of roughly 600 of the donors used high-throughput TCR beta sequencing to judge whether each TCR beta V gene segment behaved as functional or pseudogenic. The T cell repertoires of roughly 660 subjects were profiled by immunosequencing and related to cytomegalovirus serostatus. On average, roughly 240,000 unique TCR beta nucleotide sequences were sequenced per donor among more than 350 genotyped donors of the cohort, with roughly 18% of those sequences being non-productive. A later analysis re-analyzed previously published TCR beta repertoires from roughly 690 donors and added high-resolution HLA genotyping to study TCR occurrence patterns. To predict cytomegalovirus infection status, the study brought together high-throughput TCR immunosequencing, statistical association of individual TCRs with disease status, and machine learning. The genetic ancestry cluster associated with self-reported Caucasian donors included around four fifths of the 300 to 400 genotyped donors. Several DR-DQ haplotypes were handled as single units for association and clustering because linkage in the cohort was strong. Broader findings and caveats from the paper: A later genetic analysis associated a missense DCLRE1C variant with V-gene and J-gene trimming of TCR beta chains, and an independent cohort replicated the association. An earlier analysis of approximately 570 of the donors showed that most TCR beta V segments appeared in productive rearrangements either about 87% or about 30% of the time, which broadly matched IMGT annotations. In vitro tests confirmed that a few of the cytomegalovirus-associated TCR beta chains recognize cytomegalovirus antigens. The earlier analysis of some 540 of the donors excluded roughly 16 rarely observed V segments, including chromosome 9 orphons, because counts were too low. Sequencing depth was assumed to be roughly uniform across donors in the presence/absence analyses, though that assumption may not hold. A total of 150 or so TCR beta chains were listed by the study as associated with cytomegalovirus. According to a later analysis, TCR association rates differed among HLA loci, with DRB1 alleles showing the most associated TCRs and HLA-C alleles showing the fewest. While some public TCRs were present in many individuals, most TCR sequences turned up only very rarely across donors. In a later genetic analysis, fewer N-insertions in productive TCRs were reported among donors in an Asian-associated ancestry cluster than the approximately 710-donor mean. Specific HLA alleles were associated with about 17,000 TCR beta sequences at a false discovery rate of 0.05 in a later analysis. According to the authors, the approach could potentially be generalized to other disease states and immunological phenotypes. According to a later analysis, parvovirus B19, influenza, CMV and Epstein-Barr virus appeared linked to several top co-occurrence clusters. For the cohort, immune exposure information was limited to CMV serostatus. Most CMV-associated TCR beta chains appeared to be HLA-restricted in a later analysis, and the HLA associations seemed to be driven largely by CMV exposure. In a later analysis, HLA-associated TCR beta chains showed more clonal expansion and lower generation probabilities than non-associated chains that were equally common. When HLA alleles, especially DR and DQ, strongly co-occurred, attributing TCR associations to individual alleles was difficult. A further reported finding was that TCR beta sequences accurately predicted the HLA-A and HLA-B alleles for most subjects in the first cohort. Correlated functional status among segregating V segments might be attributable to linkage disequilibrium, but an unknown experimental factor could not be ruled out. This cohort had only TCR beta chains sequenced, and the lack of alpha or paired-chain data limited which features could be detected. The classifier was reported to diagnose cytomegalovirus status with high specificity and sensitivity in both the original cohort and the validation cohort. HLA typing was unavailable for some donors at each locus, so association tests used only the typed subset. A cluster of highly shared sequence variants was judged likely to represent a technical artifact of the sequencing pipeline.

In total, approximately 690 healthy bone marrow donors made up the cohort. Cohort members were all nominally healthy when sampled, although unrecorded immune exposures were likely present. The donor tested CMV seronegative and was one of the 352 seronegative cohort members. Each donor provided a peripheral blood sample, and peripheral blood mononuclear cells were used for TCR beta sequencing. The Qiagen DNeasy Blood Extraction Kit was used to extract genomic DNA from the blood cell samples. In regard to this clone: The antigen it binds to is not known. Per-base quality was not reported, and no clone a single base away is much larger than it.

The library was built by means of the immunoSEQ multiplex PCR assay. A mixture of 60 forward primers for TCR Vbeta segments and 13 reverse primers for TCR Jbeta segments was used in the multiplex PCR. A multiplex PCR assay on genomic DNA amplified the CDR3 region of rearranged TCR beta genes. The amplified TCR beta libraries were sequenced on the Illumina HiSeq System as 87-base-pair reads. The source study handled its data this way. In a later analysis, tens of millions of unique TCR beta chains were counted across the 500 to 850 repertoires, and some 10 million of these chains were shared by at least two donors. Raw reads were error-corrected and collapsed into unique sequences with a nearest-neighbor algorithm that merged closely related sequences to remove PCR and sequencing errors. V, D and J gene segments were assigned by aligning CDR3 sequences to IMGT reference sequences. Each retained sequence needed at least a six-nucleotide match to both a V gene segment and a J gene segment. A rearrangement was called productive if the CDR3 had no stop codons and remained in frame with V and J, and every other rearrangement was called non-productive. Following IMGT convention, CDR3 was defined as the stretch from the second conserved V-encoded cysteine to the conserved J-encoded phenylalanine. The earlier analysis of more than 450 of the donors excluded sequences that lacked an unambiguous match to a single V gene segment. In an earlier analysis of some 590 of the donors, a V segment was called functional when productive rearrangements were above 56.7%, and segregating when the standard deviation between donors exceeded 5%. To diagnose cytomegalovirus status from the catalog of TCR beta chain sequences, a statistical classification framework was built. V and J gene assignment, in a later analysis, came from comparing TCR nucleotide sequences with IMGT/GENE-DB human TR gene sequences. The TCRdist pipeline was used in a later analysis to assign CDR3 sequences and most-parsimonious VDJ recombination scenarios. In a later analysis, each TCR beta chain was defined by its CDR3 amino acid sequence together with its V-gene family, and reads lacking a unique V-gene family were excluded. As a way to deal with suspected cross-contamination and a sequencing artifact, a later analysis dropped 450 to 600 nucleotide sequences that were highly shared and had low generation probability. For each public chain, a later analysis derived a clonal expansion index from normalized ranks of inferred template counts within each repertoire. Generation probabilities in a later analysis came from a VDJ recombination model fitted to out-of-frame rearrangements, and those results were checked against IGoR. Hypergeometric tests were used in a later analysis to score TCR-TCR, TCR-HLA and TCR-CMV co-occurrence, with a repertoire-size bias correction applied to the TCR pairs. False discovery rates were estimated in a later analysis by permuting HLA or CMV assignments 20 times. In a later analysis, co-occurring TCRs were grouped with DBSCAN, and TCRdist sequence similarity was added when clustering was performed within HLA-allele-positive subsets. Repertoires with fewer than 30,000 or more than 120,000 public chains were left out of co-occurrence clustering, as were four to six repertoires with anomalous nucleotide sharing. TCRdb obtained this table from immuneACCESS and retained in-frame rearrangements with V and J assigned. These tables miss some clones; where compared with another copy, unresolved V genes account for less than half of the shortfall, and the remainder is unexplained. D and trimming were read from the DNA, whereas the V and J calls and clone size are those reported in that table. Counted in this sample were about 170,000 clones; around 74% of them appeared once. The ten top clones hold approximately 2% of the sample.

The receptor's source is a female donor in good health and CMV-seronegative. Sample: PBMCs.

CDR3 protein: CASSLVGSGRLADTQYF. The nucleotides read TGTGCCAGCAGCTTAGTGGGAAGCGGGAGATTAGCAGATACGCAGTATTTT. The rearrangement joined TRBV7-7 to TRBJ2-3, with 8 bases aligning to TRBD2. The germline V and J ends show losses of 1 base and 4 bases respectively, and no gene match explains 10 bases of the junction. Via the germline V gene (reference sequence), CDR1 is SSHAT and CDR2 FNYEAQ. The CDR3 runs 17 amino acids, cysteine and phenylalanine included. Here the CDR3 DNA is all that survives: 51 bases in frame from base 1. Reference TRBV7-7 and TRBJ2-3 proteins supply the regions before and after the CDR3; the full variable domain is: GAGVSQSPRYKVTKRGQDVTLRCDPISSHATLYWYQQALGQGPEFLTYFNYEAQPDKSGLPSDRFSAERPEGSISTLTIQRTEQRDSAMYRCASSLVGSGRLADTQYFGPGTRLTVL.